This passage covers 13 T cell receptor beta chains from one sample sequenced in a study of OX40 agonist ivuxolimab in advanced cancers. Clones were read by immunoSEQ multiplex PCR, and TCRdb kept only the in-frame ones, dropping some. The table lists roughly 54,000 clones, almost 85% of them singletons, with 1.2% in the top ten. The input for sequencing was CD4+ or CD8+ T cells sorted from blood, taken in a trial of the OX40 agonist ivuxolimab. These receptors were taken from an adult with an advanced solid tumor such as melanoma, head and neck, liver or kidney cancer.

This clone was counted only a few times. V and J are TRBV18 and TRBJ2-7, with D hard to call. V was cut by 4 bases and J by 2 bases, with 6 bases left in between. Germline V gives CDR1 KGHSH, CDR2 LQKENI. This CDR3 contains 12 residues. DNA for the CDR3: TGTGCCAGCTCACAGCAGCCCTACGAGCAGTACTTC. Amino acids: CASSQQPYEQYF.

The V gene is TRBV10-1, the J gene TRBJ1-2, with D maybe TRBD1 (5 bases). The CDR3 extends over 13 amino acids. V was shortened by 2 bases and J by 8 bases, with 12 bases between the two germline ends. Germline assignment: CDR1 WNHNN and CDR2 SYGVQD (reference sequence). DNA for the CDR3: TGCGCCAGCAGTGAGAGTCAGGGCAACGGCTACACCTTC. Translation gives CASSESQGNGYTF.

V gene TRBV7-2 combines with J gene TRBJ2-7; 8 bases fit TRBD2. The germline V gene encodes CDR1 SGHTA and CDR2 FQGNSA. V trimming: 1 base; J trimming: 3 bases; junction bases outside the gene matches: 8. The CDR3 contains 16 residues. This chain's CDR3 is CASSLVSSGADYEQYF. The CDR3 region has the DNA TGTGCCAGCAGCTTAGTAAGTAGCGGGGCTGACTACGAGCAGTACTTC.

The chain links TRBV5-4 to TRBJ2-1; D may be TRBD1 or TRBD2 (5 bases each). The CDR3 totals 12 residues. The germline V gene has CDR1 SGHNT and CDR2 YYREEE (reference sequence). V dropped 1 base and J dropped 10 bases, with 9 bases sitting between them. For the CDR3, the DNA is TGTGCCAGCAGCTTGCCAGGGAGAGAGCAGTTCTTC. Its protein is CASSLPGREQFF.

This clone was seen a handful of times. This rearrangement joins TRBV5-4 to TRBJ1-4, with unresolved D. With 5 bases removed from V and 7 bases from J, the gap between germline ends came to 15 bases. The CDR3 is made up of 14 amino acids. Per the germline V gene, CDR1 is SGHNT and CDR2 is YYREEE (reference sequence). The CDR3 DNA reads TGTGCCAGCAGTCATCAAGTTTTGAGTGAAAAACTGTTTTTT. Protein sequence: CASSHQVLSEKLFF. Drawing the rest from reference TRBV5-4 and TRBJ1-4, the complete variable domain is ETGVTQSPTHLIKTRGQQVTLRCSSQSGHNTVSWYQQALGQGPQFIFQYYREEENGRGNFPPRFSGLQFPNYSSELNVNALELDDSALYLCASSHQVLSEKLFFGSGTQLSVL.

This clone was detected a few times. V and J are TRBV11-2 and TRBJ2-1; 9 positions match TRBD1. The CDR3 is 17 residues long. The V and J ends lost 4 bases and 3 bases, in that order; junction bases with no gene match: 10. Germline loops: CDR1 SGHAT, CDR2 FQNNGV. The CDR3 loop is CASSSYRGLKFYNEQFF. The CDR3 region has the DNA TGTGCCAGCAGCTCCTACAGGGGGCTTAAATTCTACAATGAGCAGTTCTTC.

The V gene is TRBV18, the J gene TRBJ2-3, with D perhaps TRBD1 (5 bases). Per the germline V gene, CDR1 is KGHSH and CDR2 is LQKENI. The CDR3 length is 14 residues. V was trimmed by 6 bases and J by 2 bases, leaving 12 bases between them. The CDR3 here is CASSTKTATDTQYF. DNA of the CDR3: TGTGCCAGCTCGACGAAGACAGCCACAGATACGCAGTATTTT.

V gene TRBV29-1 combines with J gene TRBJ1-4; the match to TRBD1 covers 7 bases. CDR1 is SQVTM, CDR2 ANQGSEA, per germline. V was clipped by 7 bases and J by 8 bases; unmatched bases: 13. This CDR3 has 14 amino acids. Here the CDR3 DNA reads TGCAGCGCGGGAAAACAGGGGCCTTACGAAAAACTGTTTTTT. Its protein is CSAGKQGPYEKLFF.

This chain links TRBV6-6 with TRBJ2-2; 10 bases fit TRBD1. Losses at the gene ends were 5 bases for V and 3 bases for J; bases not matched to a gene: 6. This CDR3 has 16 amino acids. Germline-derived CDR1 and CDR2 are MNHNY and SVGAGI (reference sequence). CDR3: CASSPRTGGYTGELFF. In DNA, the CDR3 is TGTGCCAGCAGTCCGAGGACAGGGGGTTACACCGGGGAGCTGTTTTTT.

The V call is TRBV6-5, the J call TRBJ1-1, with D unclear. CDR1 is MNHEY and CDR2 is SVGAGI in the germline V gene. CDR3 length equals 14 residues. Trimming stripped 5 bases from V and 4 bases from J, with 14 bases between. CDR3 sequence reads: CASSLKPGVTEAFF. CDR3 nucleotides: TGTGCCAGCAGTCTAAAACCGGGTGTCACTGAAGCTTTCTTT.

The rearrangement uses TRBV19 and TRBJ1-1; perhaps TRBD1 as D (5 bases). This CDR3 comprises 14 residues. Per the germline V gene, CDR1 is LNHDA and CDR2 is SQIVND (reference sequence). V dropped 5 bases and J dropped 1 base, with 11 bases sitting between them. CDR3 amino acids: CASSADSQNTEAFF. CDR3 in DNA: TGTGCCAGTAGTGCTGACAGCCAGAACACTGAAGCTTTCTTT.

This chain connects TRBV27 to TRBJ1-1, with 7 bases matching TRBD1. The CDR3 runs to 15 residues. After removal of 4 bases from V and 0 bases from J, the junction contained 5 bases not matched to a gene. The germline CDR1 and CDR2 sequences are MNHEY and SMNVEV (reference sequence). CDR3 protein: CASSSPGQMNTEAFF. For the CDR3, the DNA is TGTGCCAGCAGTTCGCCGGGACAGATGAACACTGAAGCTTTCTTT.

This sequence joins TRBV25-1 and TRBJ1-1; D possibly corresponds to TRBD1 (5 bases). From germline, CDR1 is MGHDK and CDR2 SYGVNS. The V end was cut by 0 bases, the J end by 6 bases, with 8 bases between. The CDR3 sequence is 13 residues long. Written as DNA, the CDR3 is TGTGCCAGCAGTGAATATGGGGGGGCTGAAGCTTTCTTT. This gives the protein CASSEYGGAEAFF.